Presented here are 10 T cell receptor beta chains from one specimen sequenced in a study of blood T cell repertoires in COVID-19. TCRdb's table, derived via immunoSEQ multiplex PCR, lists solely in-frame clones and lacks some. There are fewer than 200,000 clones in the sample; roughly 91% occur only once, and almost 5% lies in the top ten. Material for sequencing was peripheral blood. These receptors were taken from a man in his late teens or twenties with COVID-19, enrolled during active disease.

In regard to this clone: The sample contains more than one DNA sequence encoding this CDR3. The chain recombines TRBV7-9 with TRBJ1-1, with 9 bases aligning to TRBD1. Germline CDR1 SEHNR, CDR2 FQNEAQ (reference sequence). J was trimmed by 4 bases and V by 5 bases; bases with no gene match: 11. This CDR3 has 16 amino acids. The CDR3 sequence is CASSLSGTGSGTEAFF. The CDR3 DNA reads as TGTGCCAGCAGCCTAAGCGGGACAGGGAGTGGCACTGAAGCTTTCTTT.

This chain joins TRBV6-1 and TRBJ2-1, with 12 bases aligning to TRBD1. J gave up 6 bases and V 0 bases, and 3 bases lay outside the gene matches. CDR3 length equals 16 residues. Germline assignment: CDR1 MNHNS and CDR2 SASEGT. The CDR3 coding sequence is TGTGCCAGCAGTGAAGCAGGGACAGGGGGCTTCAATGAGCAGTTCTTC. It codes for CASSEAGTGGFNEQFF.

The chain joins TRBV3-1 (or the pseudogene TRBV3-2) to TRBJ1-3; no clear D gene. CDR1 and CDR2 from the germline V gene are LGHDT and YNNKEL (reference sequence). This CDR3 is 15 amino acids long. V lost 1 base and J lost 0, with 7 bases in between. The CDR3 DNA reads TGTGCCAGCAGCCAAGGCCCGGGCTCTGGAAACACCATATATTTT. This codes for CASSQGPGSGNTIYF.

Only one count was recorded for this clone. The CDR3 coding sequence is TGCAGCGTCGTCGGGGGGAATGAGCAGTTCTTC. This gives the protein CSVVGGNEQFF. The chain is built from TRBV29-1 and TRBJ2-1, with 7 bases that match TRBD2. The length of the CDR3 is 11 residues. Germline trimming cut 6 bases from V and 7 bases from J; bases unmatched to any gene: 3. Germline CDR1 reads SQVTM; CDR2 reads ANQGSEA.

This clone has only one observation. This chain links TRBV11-2 with TRBJ2-1, with TRBD2 as a possible D gene (6 bases). V lost 3 bases and J lost 4, with 13 bases in between. Per the germline V gene, CDR1 is SGHAT and CDR2 is FQNNGV. The CDR3 totals 15 residues. This chain's CDR3 is CASSFGSGLYNEQFF. The CDR3 region has the DNA TGTGCCAGCAGCTTCGGTAGCGGTTTATACAATGAGCAGTTCTTC.

The rearrangement links TRBV4-1 to TRBJ1-4; 9 bases agree with TRBD1. The junction had 7 bases not matched to a gene; V was cut back by 6 bases and J by 8 bases. Germline CDR1 is MGHRA and CDR2 is YSYEKL. The CDR3 covers 14 residues. The CDR3 reads CASRTGTGLEKLFF. The CDR3 coding sequence is TGCGCCAGCAGGACCGGGACAGGGCTCGAAAAACTGTTTTTT.

DNA of the CDR3: TGTGCCAGCAGCTTAGATATATACACCGGGGAGCTGTTTTTT. Its protein is CASSLDIYTGELFF. The chain combines TRBV7-9 with TRBJ2-2; D is unclear. CDR1 is SEHNR and CDR2 is FQNEAQ in the germline V gene (reference sequence). The CDR3 length is 14 residues. V gave up 1 base and J gave up 3 bases, with 6 bases separating them.

The chain has TRBV6-4 and TRBJ2-2, with a weak D call TRBD2 (5 bases). The V and J ends lost 5 bases and 4 bases respectively, with 8 bases between them. From germline, CDR1 is MRHNA and CDR2 SNTAGT. This CDR3 has 13 amino acids. In DNA, the CDR3 is TGTGCCAGCAGTCCTACTAGCACCGGGGAGCTGTTTTTT. Its protein is CASSPTSTGELFF.

The chain recombines TRBV10-3 with TRBJ2-3; tentatively, D is TRBD2 (5 bases). Trimming cost V 3 bases and J 3 bases, with 10 bases left between them. The length of the CDR3 is 14 residues. Germline lookup yields CDR1 ENHRY and CDR2 SYGVKD. DNA of the CDR3: TGTGCCATCAGTGATAAGGGAGATACAGATACGCAGTATTTT. It is translated as CAISDKGDTDTQYF.

This rearrangement joins TRBV5-5 to TRBJ2-7, with D unresolved. V was cut by 1 base and J by 4 bases, with 12 bases left in between. Germline V gene lookup returns CDR1 SGHKS and CDR2 YYEKEE (reference sequence). This CDR3 has 14 amino acids. Written as DNA, the CDR3 is TGTGCCAGCAGCTTGATGTACAGAGATTACGAGCAGTACTTC. The encoded protein is CASSLMYRDYEQYF.